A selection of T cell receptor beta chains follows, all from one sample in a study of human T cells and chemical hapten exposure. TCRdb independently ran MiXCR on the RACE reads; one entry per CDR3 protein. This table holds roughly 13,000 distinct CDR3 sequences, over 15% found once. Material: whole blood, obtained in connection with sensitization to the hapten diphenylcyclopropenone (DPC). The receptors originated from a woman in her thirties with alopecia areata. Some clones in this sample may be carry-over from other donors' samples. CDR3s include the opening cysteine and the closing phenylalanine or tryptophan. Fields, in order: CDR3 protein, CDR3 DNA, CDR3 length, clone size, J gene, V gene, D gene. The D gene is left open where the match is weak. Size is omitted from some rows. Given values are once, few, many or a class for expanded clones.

CDR3aa: CSARQGNTEAFF; CDR3nt: TGCAGTGCTAGACAGGGGAACACTGAAGCTTTCTTT; len: 12; abundance: many; j_gene: TRBJ1-1; v_gene: TRBV20-1; d_gene: NA
CDR3aa: CASSQAITTEAFF; CDR3nt: TGCGCCAGCAGCCAAGCTATAACGACTGAAGCTTTCTTT; len: 13; abundance: many; j_gene: TRBJ1-1; v_gene: TRBV4-3; d_gene: NA
CDR3aa: CASSASALAGYEQYF; CDR3nt: TGTGCCAGCAGCGCCTCAGCTCTAGCGGGTTACGAGCAGTACTTC; len: 15; abundance: NA; j_gene: TRBJ2-7; v_gene: TRBV7-2; d_gene: TRBD2
CDR3aa: CASSSSGIKGYTF; CDR3nt: TGTGCCAGCAGTTCTTCAGGCATCAAGGGCTACACCTTC; len: 13; abundance: medium-sized; j_gene: TRBJ1-2; v_gene: TRBV27; d_gene: NA
CDR3aa: CASSLGQLYGYTF; CDR3nt: TGTGCCAGTAGTCTGGGACAGCTCTATGGCTACACCTTC; len: 13; abundance: NA; j_gene: TRBJ1-2; v_gene: TRBV19; d_gene: TRBD1
CDR3aa: CSARVLAGHSYNEQFF; CDR3nt: TGCAGTGCTAGGGTACTAGCGGGGCATTCCTACAATGAGCAGTTCTTC; len: 16; abundance: many; j_gene: TRBJ2-1; v_gene: TRBV20-1; d_gene: TRBD2
CDR3aa: CSARGTSGRVVQNEQFF; CDR3nt: TGCAGTGCTAGAGGGACTAGCGGGAGGGTAGTACAAAATGAGCAGTTCTTC; len: 17; abundance: many; j_gene: TRBJ2-1; v_gene: TRBV20-1; d_gene: TRBD2
CDR3aa: CASSRGTVNNEQFF; CDR3nt: TGCGCCAGCAGCCGCGGGACAGTAAACAATGAGCAGTTCTTC; len: 14; abundance: NA; j_gene: TRBJ2-1; v_gene: TRBV4-3; d_gene: NA
CDR3aa: CASSQAGQGGYTEAFF; CDR3nt: TGCGCCAGCAGCCAAGCAGGGCAGGGTGGGTACACTGAAGCTTTCTTT; len: 16; abundance: NA; j_gene: TRBJ1-1; v_gene: TRBV4-3; d_gene: NA
CDR3aa: CSVQGTNTEAFF; CDR3nt: TGCAGCGTACAGGGAACGAACACTGAAGCTTTCTTT; len: 12; abundance: few; j_gene: TRBJ1-1; v_gene: TRBV29-1; d_gene: NA
CDR3aa: CASSRDRGEKLFF; CDR3nt: TGTGCCAGTTCCCGGGACAGGGGAGAAAAACTGTTTTTT; len: 13; abundance: many; j_gene: TRBJ1-4; v_gene: TRBV2; d_gene: TRBD1
CDR3aa: CASSLRQGANYGYTF; CDR3nt: TGTGCCAGCAGCCTCCGACAGGGAGCTAACTATGGCTACACCTTC; len: 15; abundance: few; j_gene: TRBJ1-2; v_gene: TRBV5-4; d_gene: TRBD1
CDR3aa: CASSFHAAGANVLTF; CDR3nt: TGTGCCAGCAGCTTCCACGCCGCTGGGGCCAACGTCCTGACTTTC; len: 15; abundance: NA; j_gene: TRBJ2-6; v_gene: TRBV7-2; d_gene: NA
CDR3aa: CSVGDSVGYGYTF; CDR3nt: TGCAGCGTTGGAGACAGTGTAGGCTATGGCTACACCTTC; len: 13; abundance: many; j_gene: TRBJ1-2; v_gene: TRBV29-1; d_gene: NA
CDR3aa: CASSQEGTDTQYF; CDR3nt: TGCGCCAGCAGCCAAGAGGGGACAGATACGCAGTATTTT; len: 13; abundance: NA; j_gene: TRBJ2-3; v_gene: TRBV4-3; d_gene: NA
CDR3aa: CSVEGAWETQYF; CDR3nt: TGCAGCGTTGAAGGAGCCTGGGAGACCCAGTACTTC; len: 12; abundance: NA; j_gene: TRBJ2-5; v_gene: TRBV29-1; d_gene: NA
CDR3aa: CASSPTGTYTDTQYF; CDR3nt: TGTGCCAGCAGCCCCACAGGGACATACACAGATACGCAGTATTTT; len: 15; abundance: NA; j_gene: TRBJ2-3; v_gene: TRBV11-2; d_gene: NA
CDR3aa: CASSGRTGDQPYEQYF; CDR3nt: TGTGCCAGCAGCGGTCGGACGGGGGACCAACCCTACGAGCAGTACTTC; len: 16; abundance: many; j_gene: TRBJ2-7; v_gene: TRBV3-1; d_gene: NA
CDR3aa: CASRPRIDTDTQYF; CDR3nt: TGTGCCAGCAGACCTCGTATTGACACAGATACGCAGTATTTT; len: 14; abundance: NA; j_gene: TRBJ2-3; v_gene: TRBV6-5; d_gene: NA
CDR3aa: CASSTGRPGLTEAFF; CDR3nt: TGTGCCAGCTCAACCGGACGCCCAGGGCTGACTGAAGCTTTCTTT; len: 15; abundance: medium-sized; j_gene: TRBJ1-1; v_gene: TRBV18; d_gene: NA
CDR3aa: CASSFRTSGGITDTQYF; CDR3nt: TGTGCCAGCAGCTTTCGGACTAGCGGGGGGATCACAGATACGCAGTATTTT; len: 17; abundance: NA; j_gene: TRBJ2-3; v_gene: TRBV7-3; d_gene: TRBD2
CDR3aa: CASSDPRRTGELFF; CDR3nt: TGCGCCAGCAGTGACCCAAGACGTACCGGGGAGCTGTTTTTT; len: 14; abundance: medium-sized; j_gene: TRBJ2-2; v_gene: TRBV10-1; d_gene: NA
CDR3aa: CASSLQTGREAFF; CDR3nt: TGTGCCAGCAGTCTCCAAACAGGGCGAGAAGCTTTCTTT; len: 13; abundance: medium-sized; j_gene: TRBJ1-1; v_gene: TRBV28; d_gene: NA
CDR3aa: CASSYQDSKGRAGYNEQFF; CDR3nt: TGTGCCAGCAGTTACCAAGACAGTAAGGGAAGGGCAGGGTACAATGAGCAGTTCTTC; len: 19; abundance: many; j_gene: TRBJ2-1; v_gene: TRBV6-5; d_gene: NA
CDR3aa: CASSFAPGYQETQYF; CDR3nt: TGTGCCAGCAGCTTTGCCCCAGGATACCAAGAGACCCAGTACTTC; len: 15; abundance: many; j_gene: TRBJ2-5; v_gene: TRBV11-2; d_gene: NA
CDR3aa: CASSYSFAGGAGGDTQYF; CDR3nt: TGTGCCAGCAGTTACTCCTTCGCGGGAGGGGCGGGTGGAGATACGCAGTATTTT; len: 18; abundance: medium-sized; j_gene: TRBJ2-3; v_gene: TRBV6-6; d_gene: TRBD2
CDR3aa: CASSLRDRGLLNEQFF; CDR3nt: TGTGCCAGCAGCCTCCGGGACAGGGGTTTACTCAATGAGCAGTTCTTC; len: 16; abundance: medium-sized; j_gene: TRBJ2-1; v_gene: TRBV7-9; d_gene: TRBD1
CDR3aa: CASSLAPTPANTEAFF; CDR3nt: TGTGCCAGCAGCTTAGCCCCGACCCCGGCAAACACTGAAGCTTTCTTT; len: 16; abundance: many; j_gene: TRBJ1-1; v_gene: TRBV7-9; d_gene: NA
CDR3aa: CASSDALRGSQETQYF; CDR3nt: TGTGCCAGCAGTGATGCGCTGCGGGGATCCCAAGAGACCCAGTACTTC; len: 16; abundance: NA; j_gene: TRBJ2-5; v_gene: TRBV2; d_gene: NA
CDR3aa: CASSPKTGPKETQYF; CDR3nt: TGTGCCAGCAGCCCGAAAACGGGGCCTAAAGAGACCCAGTACTTC; len: 15; abundance: NA; j_gene: TRBJ2-5; v_gene: TRBV7-8; d_gene: NA
CDR3aa: CSVGEGYGYTF; CDR3nt: TGCAGCGTTGGGGAGGGGTATGGCTACACCTTC; len: 11; abundance: medium-sized; j_gene: TRBJ1-2; v_gene: TRBV29-1; d_gene: NA
CDR3aa: CASSESDLNNSPLHF; CDR3nt: TGCGCCAGCAGTGAGTCTGACCTGAATAATTCACCCCTCCACTTT; len: 15; abundance: few; j_gene: TRBJ1-6; v_gene: TRBV10-2; d_gene: NA
CDR3aa: CSVVSWPDTQYF; CDR3nt: TGCAGCGTTGTTTCGTGGCCCGATACGCAGTATTTT; len: 12; abundance: medium-sized; j_gene: TRBJ2-3; v_gene: TRBV29-1; d_gene: NA
CDR3aa: CSARDRGRSNQPQHF; CDR3nt: TGCAGTGCTAGAGATCGAGGGCGAAGCAATCAGCCCCAGCATTTT; len: 15; abundance: many; j_gene: TRBJ1-5; v_gene: TRBV20-1; d_gene: NA
CDR3aa: CASSLGRILVDTQYF; CDR3nt: TGTGCCAGCAGTTTGGGGCGAATACTCGTGGATACGCAGTATTTT; len: 15; abundance: medium-sized; j_gene: TRBJ2-3; v_gene: TRBV12-3/TRBV12-4; d_gene: NA
CDR3aa: CASSLEAGNTEAFF; CDR3nt: TGTGCCAGCAGCTTGGAGGCGGGGAACACTGAAGCTTTCTTT; len: 14; abundance: medium-sized; j_gene: TRBJ1-1; v_gene: TRBV5-5; d_gene: NA
CDR3aa: CSAKNAGPQNQPQHF; CDR3nt: TGCAGTGCCAAAAATGCTGGACCGCAAAATCAGCCCCAGCATTTT; len: 15; abundance: many; j_gene: TRBJ1-5; v_gene: TRBV20-1; d_gene: NA
CDR3aa: CASSRVLTDTQYF; CDR3nt: TGTGCCAGTAGTAGGGTTCTCACAGATACGCAGTATTTT; len: 13; abundance: NA; j_gene: TRBJ2-3; v_gene: TRBV19; d_gene: NA
CDR3aa: CASSSYGKNSPLHF; CDR3nt: TGTGCCAGCAGCTCATACGGAAAAAATTCACCCCTCCACTTT; len: 14; abundance: many; j_gene: TRBJ1-6; v_gene: TRBV7-2; d_gene: NA
CDR3aa: CSARQGEQPQHF; CDR3nt: TGCAGTGCTAGACAGGGGGAACAGCCCCAGCATTTT; len: 12; abundance: many; j_gene: TRBJ1-5; v_gene: TRBV20-1; d_gene: TRBD1
CDR3aa: CSVRPQGVDSPLHF; CDR3nt: TGCAGCGTCCGACCACAGGGGGTAGATTCACCCCTCCACTTT; len: 14; abundance: few; j_gene: TRBJ1-6; v_gene: TRBV29-1; d_gene: TRBD1
CDR3aa: CAISEWAGELFF; CDR3nt: TGTGCCATCAGTGAATGGGCCGGGGAGCTGTTTTTT; len: 12; abundance: many; j_gene: TRBJ2-2; v_gene: TRBV10-3; d_gene: NA
CDR3aa: CASNTPGGFWPLHF; CDR3nt: TGTGCCAGCAACACGCCAGGCGGTTTCTGGCCCCTCCACTTT; len: 14; abundance: many; j_gene: TRBJ1-6; v_gene: TRBV6-1; d_gene: NA
CDR3aa: CASSLSGTGVDQPQHF; CDR3nt: TGTGCCAGCAGTCTCTCCGGGACAGGGGTGGATCAGCCCCAGCATTTT; len: 16; abundance: NA; j_gene: TRBJ1-5; v_gene: TRBV6-1; d_gene: TRBD1
CDR3aa: CASSSRAGALGDTQYF; CDR3nt: TGTGCCAGCAGCTCCCGGGCGGGGGCCCTCGGAGATACGCAGTATTTT; len: 16; abundance: NA; j_gene: TRBJ2-3; v_gene: TRBV6-2/TRBV6-3; d_gene: NA
CDR3aa: CASSPPRTLLGNEQFF; CDR3nt: TGTGCCAGCTCACCACCGAGGACTCTCCTGGGCAATGAGCAGTTCTTC; len: 16; abundance: many; j_gene: TRBJ2-1; v_gene: TRBV18; d_gene: NA
CDR3aa: CSARDQSREPGNTIYF; CDR3nt: TGCAGTGCTAGAGATCAAAGCAGGGAGCCTGGAAACACCATATATTTT; len: 16; abundance: medium-sized; j_gene: TRBJ1-3; v_gene: TRBV20-1; d_gene: NA
CDR3aa: CASSLILRFRAGAVDLANEQFF; CDR3nt: TGCGCCAGCAGCTTGATCTTACGGTTCCGGGCGGGTGCCGTGGATTTAGCTAATGAGCAGTTCTTC; len: 22; abundance: NA; j_gene: TRBJ2-1; v_gene: TRBV5-1; d_gene: NA
CDR3aa: CASSHTGSYNEQFF; CDR3nt: TGCGCCAGCAGCCACACGGGGTCCTACAATGAGCAGTTCTTC; len: 14; abundance: NA; j_gene: TRBJ2-1; v_gene: TRBV4-3; d_gene: NA